This is a list of T cell receptor beta chains from one sample in a study of molecular identifiers for immune sequencing clone quantification. TCRdb re-called the PCR reads with MiXCR, one entry per CDR3 protein. Among approximately 37,000 distinct CDR3 sequences listed, 15% to 20% were seen once. Sequenced material: naive CD8+ T cells from blood, with Jurkat cell RNA spiked in. The receptors were gathered from a human donor in good health. Some libraries in this study had Jurkat cell RNA spiked in. CDR3s include the opening cysteine and the closing phenylalanine or tryptophan. A D gene is named only where the DNA matches it firmly. The size of a clone is reported for some rows only, either as once, few or many, or as a class for expanded clones.

D gene	CDR3 length	clone size	V gene	J gene	CDR3 DNA	CDR3 protein
TRBD1	15	once	TRBV6-5	TRBJ2-3	TGTGCCAGCAGTTACTCAGGACAGGGGGCAGATACGCAGTATTTT	CASSYSGQGADTQYF
TRBD2	15	many	TRBV4-1	TRBJ2-7	TGCGCCAGCAGCCTAGGGGAGCGGGGTACTTTCGAGCAGTACTTC	CASSLGERGTFEQYF
NA	13	many	TRBV19	TRBJ2-3	TGTGCCAGTAGTATAATGGAATCAGATACGCAGTATTTT	CASSIMESDTQYF
NA	15	many	TRBV7-9	TRBJ2-2	TGTGCCAGCAGCCCCCCCGAGGGGCACACCGGGGAGCTGTTTTTT	CASSPPEGHTGELFF
TRBD2	18	many	TRBV24-1	TRBJ2-3	TGTGCCACCAGTGACCCGCAGCTAGCGGGAGGAGAAGCAGATACGCAGTATTTT	CATSDPQLAGGEADTQYF
NA	17	many	TRBV6-6	TRBJ1-5	TGTGCCAGCAGTTACCCCCAAACACGGGCGGGGGGGCAGCCCCAGCATTTT	CASSYPQTRAGGQPQHF
NA	18	many	TRBV18	TRBJ1-5	TGTGCCAGCTCCGCGACAGGTCTTAACCGTTATAGCAATCAGCCCCAGCATTTT	CASSATGLNRYSNQPQHF
NA	17	once	TRBV6-6	TRBJ2-5	TGTGCCGGCATCTACACTAAGGACAGTTCCCGGCAAGAGACCCAGTGCTTC	CAGIYTKDSSRQETQCF
NA	15	NA	TRBV6-5	TRBJ2-5	TGTGCCAGCAGCATTAACGGGCGGGCCTTTGAGACCCAGTACTTC	CASSINGRAFETQYF
NA	15	many	TRBV19	TRBJ1-2	TGTGCCAGTAGCAGGACACCGTTTGGGGACTATGGCTACACCTTC	CASSRTPFGDYGYTF
NA	15	many	TRBV4-3	TRBJ1-3	TGCGCCAGCTCTGCGGGGCAGACCTCTGGAAACACCATATATTTT	CASSAGQTSGNTIYF
NA	14	many	TRBV11-2	TRBJ2-7	TGTGCCAGCAGCTTAGATCCTACAGCCTACGAGCAGTACTTC	CASSLDPTAYEQYF
NA	14	NA	TRBV2	TRBJ2-7	TGTGCCAGCGGTCTTCTTGGCGGGCCCTACGAGCAGTACTTC	CASGLLGGPYEQYF
NA	15	many	TRBV18	TRBJ2-3	TGTGCCAGCTCAACCATGTCGTTTCGCACAGATACGCAGTATTTT	CASSTMSFRTDTQYF
NA	13	many	TRBV30	TRBJ2-3	TGTGCCTTCGGACAGACAAGCACAGATACGCAGTATTTT	CAFGQTSTDTQYF
NA	14	many	TRBV20-1	TRBJ1-4	TGCAGTGCGGCTCGGGACGGGTCTAATGAAAAACTGTTTTTT	CSAARDGSNEKLFF
NA	15	once	TRBV4-1	TRBJ2-6	TGCGCCAGCAGCCAAGCTAGCTCTGGGGCCAACGTCCTGACTTTC	CASSQASSGANVLTF
NA	13	NA	TRBV30	TRBJ2-1	TGTGCCTGGAGTGTCGATCCCTTCGATGAGCAGTTCTTC	CAWSVDPFDEQFF
TRBD1	16	many	TRBV23-1	TRBJ2-7	TGCGCCAGCAGTCAAGATACCGGACAGGACCCCTACGAGCAGTACTTC	CASSQDTGQDPYEQYF
NA	11	many	TRBV10-2	TRBJ2-3	TGCGCCAGCAGTGGGACCGCAAGTCAGTATTTT	CASSGTASQYF
NA	13	many	TRBV30	TRBJ1-1	TGTGCCTGGAGTGTATTGGGGGGAACTGAAGCTTTCTTT	CAWSVLGGTEAFF
NA	12	many	TRBV7-6	TRBJ2-3	TGTGCCAGCAGCTACCGGACAGATACGCAGTATTTT	CASSYRTDTQYF
NA	16	many	TRBV30	TRBJ2-5	TGTGCCTGGAGTGTAATGGGAGGAGGGAGTGGAGAGACCCAGTACTTC	CAWSVMGGGSGETQYF
NA	16	many	TRBV28	TRBJ2-1	TGTGCCAGCAGTCCACTCACTAGGGGTGCCTACAATGAGCAGTTCTTC	CASSPLTRGAYNEQFF
NA	13	many	TRBV27	TRBJ2-7	TGTGCCAGCAGTCACCAGGCCGGCTACGAGCAGTACTTC	CASSHQAGYEQYF
NA	16	many	TRBV2	TRBJ2-2	TGTGCCAGCAGTGGACAGGACGGACTGAACACCGGGGAGCTGTTTTTT	CASSGQDGLNTGELFF
NA	14	few	TRBV2	TRBJ1-4	TGTGCCAGCAGTGAAGAACAGGTGGGGGAAAAACTGTTTTTT	CASSEEQVGEKLFF
TRBD2	14	many	TRBV5-4	TRBJ2-1	TGTGCCAGCAGAATAGCGGGGGGTAAGAATGAGCAGTTCTTC	CASRIAGGKNEQFF
TRBD2	15	many	TRBV19	TRBJ2-3	TGTGCCAGTAGTCACACTAGCGGCCGCACAGATACGCAGTATTTT	CASSHTSGRTDTQYF
NA	14	many	TRBV30	TRBJ2-2	TGTGCCTGGAGCCTGGGGGGCGCGACCGGGGAGCTGTTTTTT	CAWSLGGATGELFF
NA	13	many	TRBV19	TRBJ1-2	TGTGCCAGTAGTTTTGCAGGCACCTATGGCTACACCTTC	CASSFAGTYGYTF
NA	12	many	TRBV6-1	TRBJ2-3	TGTGCCAGCAGTCCTAATGGCGATACGCAGTATTTT	CASSPNGDTQYF
NA	14	many	TRBV10-2	TRBJ2-5	TGCGCCAGCAACCCCGGACAGAACCAAGAGACCCAGTACTTC	CASNPGQNQETQYF
TRBD1	13	NA	TRBV2	TRBJ2-5	TGTGCCAGCATAGGGACAGGGGGCGAGACCCAGTACTTC	CASIGTGGETQYF
NA	14	medium-sized	TRBV4-2	TRBJ2-7	TGTGCCAGCAGCCACCTCGGCGAAACTGGCGAGCAGTACTTC	CASSHLGETGEQYF
NA	18	many	TRBV23-1	TRBJ1-5	TGCGCCAGCAACGGAGGTGGACAGCACCATTATAGCAATCAGCCCCAGCATTTT	CASNGGGQHHYSNQPQHF
NA	13	many	TRBV11-2	TRBJ2-7	TGTGCCAGCAGCTCCCAACTGAGCCACGAGCAGTACTTC	CASSSQLSHEQYF
TRBD2	18	many	TRBV5-4	TRBJ2-3	TGTGCCAGCAGCTTGGGAACTAGCGGGAGGACTAGCACAGATACGCAGTATTTT	CASSLGTSGRTSTDTQYF
NA	15	many	TRBV7-2	TRBJ2-3	TGTGCCAGCAGCCCCCGCTCTTGGAACACAGATACGCAGTATTTT	CASSPRSWNTDTQYF
TRBD2	15	many	TRBV5-6	TRBJ2-3	TGTGCCAGCAGCTCTCTAGCGGCCATAACAGATACGCAGTATTTT	CASSSLAAITDTQYF
TRBD1	16	many	TRBV27	TRBJ1-5	TGTGCCAGCAGTTCTGGGACAGGGGGAAGGTATCAGCCCCAGCATTTT	CASSSGTGGRYQPQHF
NA	13	many	TRBV4-1	TRBJ1-1	TGCGCCAGCAGCCAGAGTGTGCTACTTGAAGCTTTCTTT	CASSQSVLLEAFF
TRBD2	13	many	TRBV7-9	TRBJ2-7	TGTGCCAGCAGCATAGCGGGGGACTACGAGCAGTACTTC	CASSIAGDYEQYF
TRBD1	13	few	TRBV4-1	TRBJ1-1	TGCGCCAGCTGGGGCAGGGGGCTTAGTGAAGCTTTCTTT	CASWGRGLSEAFF
NA	13	many	TRBV20-1	TRBJ1-1	TGCAGTGCTAGAAACGAGGCGAACACTGAAGCTTTCTTT	CSARNEANTEAFF
NA	13	once	TRBV25-1	TRBJ2-1	TGTGCCAGCAGTGTCGCAACCTACAATGAGCAGTTCTTC	CASSVATYNEQFF
NA	13	many	TRBV5-6	TRBJ1-2	TGTGCCAGCAGCTTGGAACAGGACTATGGCTACACCTTC	CASSLEQDYGYTF
NA	13	many	TRBV7-2	TRBJ2-7	TGTGCCAGCAGCCCAAGACATCACTACGAGCAGTACTTC	CASSPRHHYEQYF
TRBD2	15	many	TRBV4-2	TRBJ2-7	TGTGCCAGCAGCCAAGAATCTAGCGGGAGGCGGGAGCAGTACTTC	CASSQESSGRREQYF
NA	13	many	TRBV7-9	TRBJ2-7	TGTGCCAGCAGCTTAGCCGGGGAATACGAGCAGTACTTC	CASSLAGEYEQYF
NA	12	NA	TRBV13	TRBJ1-3	TGTGCCAGCAGCCCAGGAGGAAACACCTTATATTTT	CASSPGGNTLYF
TRBD2	13	NA	TRBV7-9	TRBJ2-7	TGTGCCAGCAGCTTCGGTAGCGGGAGCGAGCAGTACTTC	CASSFGSGSEQYF